The next 3 T cell receptor beta chains were all read from a single sample in a study of blood T cell repertoires in COVID-19. Method: immunoSEQ multiplex PCR; TCRdb's copy keeps in-frame clones and lacks some. The profile shows approximately 180,000 clones, under 90% of them singletons. The sequenced sample was peripheral blood. The receptor source for this set is a person aged 65 to 85 with COVID-19, enrolled during active disease.

The chain joins TRBV12-5 to TRBJ1-2, with D perhaps TRBD1 (6 bases). Germline values: CDR1 LGHNT, CDR2 FRNRAP. The CDR3 covers 15 residues. Trimming pared 5 bases from V and 2 bases from J, leaving 15 bases between. The CDR3 bases are TGTGCTAGTGGTACCCGGGGGGCCGCGAACTATGGCTACACCTTC. Amino acids: CASGTRGAANYGYTF. The entire variable domain, with the rest obtained from reference TRBV12-5 and TRBJ1-2, is as follows: DARVTQTPRHKVTEMGQEVTMRCQPILGHNTVFWYRQTMMQGLELLAYFRNRAPLDDSGMPKDRFSAEMPDATLATLKIQPSEPRDSAVYFCASGTRGAANYGYTFGSGTRLTVV.

J is TRBJ2-7 and V is TRBV3-1 (or the pseudogene TRBV3-2); 11 bases fit TRBD1. This CDR3 contains 15 residues. J gave up 6 bases and V 0 bases, and 4 bases lay outside the gene matches. Per germline, CDR1 LGHDT and CDR2 YNNKEL (reference sequence). DNA for the CDR3: TGTGCCAGCAGCCAAGAGGTGGGACAGGGGGTCGAGCAGTACTTC. Protein: CASSQEVGQGVEQYF.

The chain combines TRBV5-4 with TRBJ1-2; no definite D call. The germline gives CDR1 SGHNT, CDR2 YYREEE (reference sequence). V was trimmed by 2 bases and J by 8 bases, leaving 22 bases between them. CDR3 length equals 16 residues. The chain's CDR3 is CASSLVRTPSADGYTF. The DNA of the CDR3 is TGTGCCAGCAGCTTAGTCCGGACTCCAAGTGCCGACGGCTACACCTTC.